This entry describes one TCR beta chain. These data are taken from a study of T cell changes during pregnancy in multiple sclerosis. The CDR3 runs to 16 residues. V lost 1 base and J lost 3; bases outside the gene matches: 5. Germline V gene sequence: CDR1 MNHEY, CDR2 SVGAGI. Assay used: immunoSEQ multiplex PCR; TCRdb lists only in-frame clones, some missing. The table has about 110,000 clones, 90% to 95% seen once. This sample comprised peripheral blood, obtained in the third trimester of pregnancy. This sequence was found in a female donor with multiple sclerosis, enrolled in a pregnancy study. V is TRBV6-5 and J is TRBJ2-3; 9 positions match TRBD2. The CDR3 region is CASSYLAGVETDTQYF. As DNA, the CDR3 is TGTGCCAGCAGTTACTTAGCGGGAGTCGAGACAGATACGCAGTATTTT.